The 27 T cell receptor beta chains reported below all come from one sample, sequenced in a study of blood T cell repertoires in COVID-19. The method was immunoSEQ multiplex PCR; TCRdb's version includes in-frame clones alone and lacks a portion of them. The sample lists some 220,000 clones; around 84% were seen once. Material for sequencing was peripheral blood. These TCRs come from a woman aged 60 to 75 who had recovered from COVID-19.

The chain has TRBV4-1 and TRBJ1-6; D ambiguous. Trimming removed 4 bases from V and 5 bases from J, with 15 bases in between. Looked up from germline, CDR1 is MGHRA and CDR2 is YSYEKL. The CDR3 length is 16 residues. The CDR3 sequence: CASSRQIASNNSPLHF. CDR3 coding DNA: TGCGCCAGCAGCCGCCAGATTGCATCAAATAATTCACCCCTCCACTTT.

This clone was found once. The chain recombines TRBV2 with TRBJ2-5, with D hard to call. With 6 bases removed from V and 3 bases from J, the gap between germline ends came to 14 bases. Per germline, CDR1 SNHLY and CDR2 FYNNEI. The CDR3 consists of 14 residues. CDR3 amino acids: CASREIINKETQYF. DNA for the CDR3: TGTGCCAGCAGGGAGATAATAAATAAAGAGACCCAGTACTTC.

The chain employs TRBV4-2 and TRBJ1-5; tentatively, D is TRBD1 (5 bases). Germline CDR1 reads LGHNA; CDR2 reads YNFKEQ. V lost 0 bases and J 6 bases, leaving 12 bases between the germline ends. The CDR3 is made up of 15 amino acids. The CDR3 loop is CASSQDGGIAQPQHF. The CDR3 DNA reads TGTGCCAGCAGCCAAGACGGGGGGATTGCTCAGCCCCAGCATTTT.

The V call is TRBV11-1, the J call TRBJ2-3, with 12 bases fitting TRBD2. The CDR3 totals 16 residues. V dropped 3 bases and J dropped 2; count of bases not matched to a gene: 3. Germline assignment: CDR1 SGHAT and CDR2 FQDESV (reference sequence). CDR3 amino acids: CASSFRLAGDTDTQYF. The CDR3 coding sequence is TGTGCCAGCAGCTTCCGACTAGCGGGGGACACAGATACGCAGTATTTT.

The chain links TRBV2 to TRBJ1-2; 7 bases line up with TRBD1. CDR1 is SNHLY, CDR2 FYNNEI, per germline. Trimming removed 6 bases from V and 4 bases from J; junction bases left unmatched: 8. The CDR3 is made up of 14 amino acids. The CDR3 reads CASSTAGTAYGYTF. In nucleotides, the CDR3 is TGTGCCAGCAGCACCGCAGGGACAGCCTATGGCTACACCTTC. The variable domain in full, completed from reference TRBV2 and TRBJ1-2, reads EPEVTQTPSHQVTQMGQEVILRCVPISNHLYFYWYRQILGQKVEFLVSFYNNEISEKSEIFDDQFSVERPDGSNFTLKIRSTKLEDSAMYFCASSTAGTAYGYTFGSGTRLTVV.

This sequence joins TRBV9 and TRBJ1-5; 11 bases are a match to TRBD1. The CDR3 runs to 18 residues. V shed 3 bases, J shed 1 base, and the junction held 9 bases outside the gene matches. Germline CDR1 reads SGDLS; CDR2 reads YYNGEE. Here the CDR3 reads CASSAWTGGPRSNQPQHF. CDR3 bases: TGTGCCAGCAGCGCATGGACAGGGGGCCCCAGGAGCAATCAGCCCCAGCATTTT. Looking up the rest from reference TRBV9 and TRBJ1-5 gives the full variable domain: DSGVTQTPKHLITATGQRVTLRCSPRSGDLSVYWYQQSLDQGLQFLIQYYNGEERAKGNILERFSAQQFPDLHSELNLSSLELGDSALYFCASSAWTGGPRSNQPQHFGDGTRLSIL.

J is TRBJ2-5 and V is TRBV5-1; TRBD1 aligns across 10 bases. V lost 0 bases to trimming and J lost 5 bases; unmatched junction nucleotides: 4. The germline V gene encodes CDR1 SGHRS and CDR2 YFSETQ. The CDR3 totals 15 residues. For the CDR3, the DNA is TGCGCCAGCAGCTTGGCTGGACAGGGGGTTGAGACCCAGTACTTC. Its protein is CASSLAGQGVETQYF.

The chain has TRBV19 and TRBJ2-3; no definite D call. Trimming took off 3 bases at V and 6 bases at J, with 7 bases between the two ends. Germline V gives CDR1 LNHDA, CDR2 SQIVND (reference sequence). CDR3 length equals 12 residues. This CDR3 is CASSIVGDTQYF. CDR3 bases: TGTGCCAGTAGTATCGTCGGGGATACGCAGTATTTT. The complete variable domain, with remaining parts taken from reference TRBV19 and TRBJ2-3, reads DGGITQSPKYLFRKEGQNVTLSCEQNLNHDAMYWYRQDPGQGLRLIYYSQIVNDFQKGDIAEGYSVSREKKESFPLTVTSAQKNPTAFYLCASSIVGDTQYFGPGTRLTVL.

The rearrangement links TRBV19 to TRBJ2-3; D possibly corresponds to TRBD2 (6 bases). The CDR3 runs to 12 residues. CDR1 LNHDA and CDR2 SQIVND come from the germline V gene (reference sequence). V lost 7 bases and J 6 bases, leaving 11 bases between the germline ends. CDR3 region: CASMGGADTQYF. Written as DNA, the CDR3 is TGTGCCAGTATGGGGGGAGCTGATACGCAGTATTTT.

The sample holds one count of this clone. The J gene is TRBJ1-2, the V gene TRBV19, with 8 bases lining up with TRBD1. Germline values: CDR1 LNHDA, CDR2 SQIVND (reference sequence). Unmatched junction bases numbered 6, after V lost 6 bases and J lost 6 bases. The CDR3 sequence is 13 residues long. Written as DNA, the CDR3 is TGTGCCAGTAGCACAGGGGGATTGAATGGCTACACCTTC. Its translation: CASSTGGLNGYTF.

The rearrangement uses TRBV2 and TRBJ1-1; tentative D call: TRBD1 (5 bases). The CDR3 contains 13 residues. Trimming cost V 6 bases and J 3 bases, with 11 bases left between them. From germline, CDR1 is SNHLY and CDR2 FYNNEI. CDR3 residues: CASRRGHDTEAFF. CDR3 sequence (DNA): TGTGCCAGCAGAAGGGGTCATGACACTGAAGCTTTCTTT.

This clone appeared a single time. The V gene is TRBV27, the J gene TRBJ2-7; 12 nucleotides agree with TRBD2. With 9 bases clipped from V and 0 bases from J, the junction kept 9 bases outside the gene matches. CDR3 size: 16 residues. Germline-derived CDR1 and CDR2 are MNHEY and SMNVEV (reference sequence). The chain's CDR3 is CASQLAGGASSYEQYF. As DNA, the CDR3 is TGTGCCAGTCAACTAGCGGGGGGCGCTAGCTCCTACGAGCAGTACTTC.

V usage is TRBV5-6 and J usage is TRBJ1-2; D unclear. The germline CDR1 and CDR2 sequences are SGHDT and YYEEEE. The V end was cut by 6 bases, the J end by 4 bases, with 16 bases between. The CDR3 is 14 residues long. CDR3 amino acids: CASTFGISRYGYTF. The CDR3 nucleotides read TGTGCCAGCACCTTTGGTATAAGCCGCTATGGCTACACCTTC.

V usage is TRBV5-6 and J usage is TRBJ1-2; no definite D call. Germline V CDR1 and CDR2: SGHDT, YYEEEE. The ends were cut back, 1 base at V and 0 bases at J, with 10 bases in the middle. The CDR3 has 15 amino acids. The CDR3 DNA reads TGTGCCAGCAGCTTGTACAGCCTTACTAACTATGGCTACACCTTC. Its translation is CASSLYSLTNYGYTF.

In its sample, this clone was seen once. The V gene is TRBV6-5, the J gene TRBJ2-1, with 7 bases aligning to TRBD2. V dropped 5 bases and J dropped 10; count of bases not matched to a gene: 11. Germline assignment: CDR1 MNHEY and CDR2 SVGAGI. The CDR3 is 14 amino acids. The CDR3 nucleotides read TGTGCCAGCAGTCGGAGCGGGGTTACTGGGGAGCAGTTCTTC. Translation: CASSRSGVTGEQFF.

The rearrangement uses TRBV6-5 and TRBJ2-1; no clear D gene. Germline CDR1 and CDR2: MNHEY and SVGAGI. V was trimmed by 8 bases and J by 9 bases, leaving 14 bases between them. CDR3 length: 12 amino acids. CDR3 nucleotide sequence: TGTGCCAGCTATAACCCCTCGGGTGAGCAGTTCTTC. It translates to CASYNPSGEQFF.

V is TRBV5-1 and J is TRBJ1-6; 7 bases are shared with TRBD1. Germline assignment: CDR1 SGHRS and CDR2 YFSETQ. J was trimmed by 7 bases and V by 5 bases; bases with no gene match: 6. CDR3 size: 14 residues. The CDR3 is CASRMTGLNSPLHF. CDR3 bases: TGCGCCAGCAGAATGACAGGGCTCAATTCACCCCTCCACTTT.

The chain recombines TRBV27 with TRBJ2-1; 7 positions agree with TRBD1. In germline, CDR1 is MNHEY, CDR2 SMNVEV (reference sequence). Trimming cost V 5 bases and J 5 bases; bases outside gene matches: 6. CDR3 size: 14 residues. The DNA for the CDR3 is TGTGCCAGCAGTAGAAGACAGGGTCACAATGAGCAGTTCTTC. Its translation is CASSRRQGHNEQFF.

The CDR3 DNA reads TGTGCCATCAGCTCTTTAGGACAGGGGGCTCAAGACACCATATATTTT. As protein: CAISSLGQGAQDTIYF. The genes are TRBV10-3 and TRBJ1-3, with TRBD1 matching over 11 bases. The germline V gene encodes CDR1 ENHRY and CDR2 SYGVKD. The CDR3 covers 16 residues. Trimming at V came to 6 bases and at J to 8 bases, leaving 12 bases not matched to a gene.

The V and J genes are TRBV11-3 and TRBJ2-1, with 11 bases matching TRBD1. Trimming at V came to 4 bases and at J to 8 bases, leaving 4 bases not matched to a gene. The CDR3 is made up of 14 amino acids. Germline V gene sequence: CDR1 SGHNT, CDR2 YENEEA. The CDR3 loop is CASSSRTGGDEQFF. The CDR3 region has the DNA TGTGCCAGCAGCTCACGGACAGGGGGCGATGAGCAGTTCTTC. Combining the CDR3 with reference TRBV11-3 and TRBJ2-1 gives the whole variable domain EAGVVQSPRYKIIEKKQPVAFWCNPISGHNTLYWYLQNLGQGPELLIRYENEEAVDDSQLPKDRFSAERLKGVDSTLKIQPAELGDSAVYLCASSSRTGGDEQFFGPGTRLTVL.

The chain uses TRBV3-1 (or the pseudogene TRBV3-2) and TRBJ2-1, with D possibly matching TRBD2 (6 bases). V shed 1 base and J shed 3 bases, with 16 bases lying between them. This CDR3 comprises 17 residues. In germline, CDR1 is LGHDT, CDR2 YNNKEL (reference sequence). CDR3 in DNA: TGTGCCAGCAGCCAAGGGAAAAAACGGGGGAGCTACAATGAGCAGTTCTTC. Translation gives CASSQGKKRGSYNEQFF.

The chain couples TRBV4-2 to TRBJ2-5; 12 nucleotides agree with TRBD2. Germline lookup yields CDR1 LGHNA and CDR2 YNFKEQ. The CDR3 has 16 amino acids. V dropped 1 base and J dropped 3; count of bases not matched to a gene: 3. CDR3 DNA: TGTGCCAGCAGCCAAGCGACTAGCGGGGGAAAAGAGACCCAGTACTTC. Residues: CASSQATSGGKETQYF.

The gene calls are TRBV28 and TRBJ2-3, with 8 bases that match TRBD2. V dropped 3 bases and J dropped 3; count of bases not matched to a gene: 2. The CDR3 runs 14 residues. Germline loops: CDR1 MDHEN, CDR2 SYDVKM. The CDR3 loop is CASSFVAGTDTQYF. The CDR3 DNA follows: TGTGCCAGCAGTTTTGTAGCGGGAACAGATACGCAGTATTTT. The full variable domain, rest sourced from reference TRBV28 and TRBJ2-3, is DVKVTQSSRYLVKRTGEKVFLECVQDMDHENMFWYRQDPGLGLRLIYFSYDVKMKEKGDIPEGYSVSREKKERFSLILESASTNQTSMYLCASSFVAGTDTQYFGPGTRLTVL.

The CDR3 sequence: CAWSQGQGLNTEAFF. CDR3 DNA sequence: TGTGCCTGGAGCCAAGGACAGGGTTTGAACACTGAAGCTTTCTTT. The chain carries TRBV30 and TRBJ1-1; 8 bases map to TRBD1. Germline CDR1 reads GTSNPN; CDR2 reads SVGIG (reference sequence). J lost 0 bases, V lost 3 bases, and 6 bases had no gene match. The CDR3 extends over 15 amino acids.

This chain's CDR3 is CASTTPGQGINEQYF. The CDR3 bases are TGTGCCAGTACTACACCGGGACAGGGGATTAACGAGCAGTACTTC. V gene TRBV19 combines with J gene TRBJ2-7; 10 bases line up with TRBD1. This CDR3 is 15 amino acids long. Unmatched junction bases numbered 11, after V lost 7 bases and J lost 5 bases. Per the germline V gene, CDR1 is LNHDA and CDR2 is SQIVND (reference sequence).

The V and J genes are TRBV9 and TRBJ2-3; 8 bases are shared with TRBD2. CDR3 size: 16 residues. The germline V gene encodes CDR1 SGDLS and CDR2 YYNGEE. V was clipped by 1 base and J by 4 bases; unmatched bases: 8. The CDR3 sequence is CASSVRGLAVADTQYF. In DNA, the CDR3 is TGTGCCAGCAGCGTACGAGGACTAGCTGTAGCAGATACGCAGTATTTT.

This clone was seen just once. The chain is built from TRBV19 and TRBJ2-5; maybe TRBD1 (6 bases). Germline CDR1 reads LNHDA; CDR2 reads SQIVND (reference sequence). Trimming took 5 bases from V and 2 from J, leaving 18 bases between them. The CDR3 extends over 16 amino acids. The CDR3 bases are TGTGCCAGTAGTCAGCCCCGGGACACGGGACAAGAGACCCAGTACTTC. Its protein product is CASSQPRDTGQETQYF.